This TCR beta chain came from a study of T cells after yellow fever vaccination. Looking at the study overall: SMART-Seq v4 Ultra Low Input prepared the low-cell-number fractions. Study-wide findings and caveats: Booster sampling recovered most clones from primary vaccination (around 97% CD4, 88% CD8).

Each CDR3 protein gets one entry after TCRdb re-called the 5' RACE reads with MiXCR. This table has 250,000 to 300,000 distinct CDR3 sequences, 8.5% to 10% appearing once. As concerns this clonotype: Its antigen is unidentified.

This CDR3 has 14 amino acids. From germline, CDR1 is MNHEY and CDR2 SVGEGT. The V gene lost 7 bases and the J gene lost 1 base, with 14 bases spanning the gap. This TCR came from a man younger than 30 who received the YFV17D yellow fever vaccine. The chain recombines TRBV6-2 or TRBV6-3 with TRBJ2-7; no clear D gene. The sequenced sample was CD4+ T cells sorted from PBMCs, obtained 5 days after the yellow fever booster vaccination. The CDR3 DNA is TGTGCCAGCAACCCACTCCACCGATCCTACGAGCAGTACTTC. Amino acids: CASNPLHRSYEQYF.